The 21 T cell receptor beta chains below were found in one sample sequenced in a study of metastatic and nonmetastatic thyroid tumors. MiXCR re-clonotyped the PCR reads for TCRdb. Among under 20,000 clones listed, 34% were seen once. Nobody among the patients had been given any treatment before thyroid surgery. Sequencing input: tumor tissue. These receptors all come from a male donor with papillary thyroid cancer or a benign thyroid nodule (not recorded which). Some clones in this sample may be carry-over from other donors' samples.

By proportion, this clone is medium-sized. This chain connects TRBV27 to TRBJ2-7; D is undetermined. The CDR3 contains 15 residues. V lost 2 bases and J lost 0, with 11 bases in between. Germline CDR1 reads MNHEY; CDR2 reads SMNVEV (reference sequence). Written as DNA, the CDR3 is TGTGCCAGCAGTTTAGGGCGGTTAAACTCCTACGAGCAGTACTTC. This sequence encodes CASSLGRLNSYEQYF.

This clone has a count of ten or more. This chain uses TRBV28 with TRBJ1-5, with 9 bases identical to TRBD1. Trimming cost V 6 bases and J 7 bases; bases outside gene matches: 4. This CDR3 is 13 amino acids long. In germline, CDR1 is MDHEN, CDR2 SYDVKM. In DNA, the CDR3 is TGTGCCAGCAGAGGGACAGGGTTCCAGCCCCAGCATTTT. Protein product: CASRGTGFQPQHF.

In its sample, this clone was seen many times. This rearrangement joins TRBV29-1 to TRBJ2-5; the D is unclear. The CDR3 has 13 amino acids. Germline loops: CDR1 SQVTM, CDR2 ANQGSEA. The germline V and J ends were trimmed by 3 bases and 7 bases, with 15 bases remaining between them. The CDR3 region is CSVEETPPSTQYF. For the CDR3, the DNA is TGCAGCGTTGAGGAAACCCCTCCGTCGACCCAGTACTTC. Complete variable domain (other parts from reference TRBV29-1 and TRBJ2-5): SAVISQKPSRDICQRGTSLTIQCQVDSQVTMMFWYRQQPGQSLTLIATANQGSEATYESGFVIDKFPISRPNLTFSTLTVSNMSPEDSSIYLCSVEETPPSTQYFGPGTRLLVL.

In this sample, this clone turned up a few times. The V and J genes are TRBV6-6 and TRBJ2-2, with D uncertain. There are 12 residues in the CDR3. Trimming stripped 2 bases from V and 11 bases from J, with 9 bases between. In germline, CDR1 is MNHNY, CDR2 SVGAGI (reference sequence). The CDR3 loop is CASSYDIGELFF. CDR3 sequence (DNA): TGTGCCAGCAGTTACGATATCGGTGAGCTGTTTTTT.

A remark on this clone: This may be a read error, as it is one base from a much larger clone. This chain links TRBV4-1 with TRBJ1-1; D call uncertain. This CDR3 spans 15 amino acids. Germline CDR1 MGHRA, CDR2 YSYEKL. CDR3 loop: CASSQGSDMNAEALF. The CDR3 nucleotides are TGCGCCAGCAGCCAAGGGTCCGATATGAACGCTGAAGCTTTATTT.

This clone came up a few times. A read error may be the cause here, since a much bigger clone is one base away. The genes are TRBV30 and TRBJ1-4, with a weak D call TRBD1 (6 bases). The CDR3 loop spans 14 amino acids. Germline CDR1 GTSNPN, CDR2 SVGIG (reference sequence). CDR3 coding DNA: TGTGCCTGGAGTAGAGGGGGGCAGAATGAAGAACTGTTTTTT. It translates to CAWSRGGQNEELFF.

This chain uses TRBV11-2 with TRBJ2-3; the D is unclear. The CDR3 has 15 residues. The V gene's germline CDR1 is SGHAT and CDR2 FQNNGV. Trimming shortened V by 1 base and J by 4 bases, and 12 bases separated the two germline ends. CDR3 in amino acids: CASSLVGCPPDTQYF. The CDR3 coding sequence is TGTGCCAGCAGCTTAGTCGGGTGTCCCCCAGATACGCAGTATTTT.

The rearrangement links TRBV6-1 to TRBJ2-7, with D unclear. The ends were cut back, 4 bases at V and 4 bases at J, with 11 bases in the middle. Looked up from germline, CDR1 is MNHNS and CDR2 is SASEGT. This CDR3 has 13 amino acids. The CDR3, as DNA: TGTGCCAGCAGTGCGGACGCATGGTACGAGCAGTACTTC. Translation: CASSADAWYEQYF.

The DNA for the CDR3 is TGCGCCAGCAGCCCGTACACTGGGCAGGGAGGTAGTGGCTACACCTTC. This encodes CASSPYTGQGGSGYTF. The rearrangement joins TRBV5-1 to TRBJ1-2; a weak D match, TRBD1 (5 bases). V lost 4 bases, J lost 7 bases, and 23 bases lay in between. The CDR3 is 16 amino acids. Germline assignment: CDR1 SGHRS and CDR2 YFSETQ.

The V call is TRBV25-1, the J call TRBJ2-7; a weak D match, TRBD1 (5 bases). The V end was cut by 2 bases, the J end by 4 bases, with 12 bases between. The CDR3 runs to 14 residues. Germline V gives CDR1 MGHDK, CDR2 SYGVNS. CDR3 loop: CASSERQSRYEQYF. CDR3 sequence (DNA): TGTGCCAGCAGTGAACGACAGTCTCGGTACGAGCAGTACTTC.

This clone was counted only a few times. A much larger clone is a single base away; this may be a read error. Other nucleotide sequences from this sample produce the same CDR3. The V call is TRBV12-3 or TRBV12-4, the J call TRBJ2-1; no definite D call. The CDR3 runs 15 residues. With 1 base removed from V and 6 bases from J, the gap between germline ends came to 13 bases. The CDR3 region has the DNA TGTGCCAGCAGTTTAGATGGTCCAGGTTCCAATGAGCAGTTCTTC. This sequence encodes CASSLDGPGSNEQFF.

The gene calls are TRBV20-1 and TRBJ2-7; 9 bases align to TRBD1. The CDR3 totals 15 residues. Germline CDR1 DFQATT, CDR2 SNEGSKA (reference sequence). V lost 1 base to trimming and J lost 2 bases; unmatched junction nucleotides: 6. The chain's CDR3 is CSARAGGTGTYEQYF. In DNA form, the CDR3 reads TGCAGTGCTAGAGCTGGCGGGACAGGGACCTACGAGCAGTACTTC.

This clone was seen repeatedly, ten times or more. A read error is possible here, since a much larger clone lies one base away. The same CDR3 can be traced to other DNA sequences in this sample. This sequence joins TRBV19 and TRBJ2-1; D perhaps matches TRBD2 (5 bases). Germline V gene sequence: CDR1 LNHDA, CDR2 SQIVND (reference sequence). Between the trimmed V and J ends, which lost 7 bases and 3 bases, there was a span of 13 bases. This CDR3 has 14 amino acids. CDR3: CASTERSYYNEQFF. The DNA for the CDR3 is TGTGCCAGTACGGAGCGGTCTTACTACAATGAGCAGTTCTTC.

CDR3 sequence (DNA): TGCAGTGCTCCAGTATCGGGAGGACTAGCGGGAGTAAACGAGCAGTTCTTC. It translates to CSAPVSGGLAGVNEQFF. The V call is TRBV20-1, the J call TRBJ2-1; 13 bases align to TRBD2. This CDR3 is 17 amino acids long. Germline lookup yields CDR1 DFQATT and CDR2 SNEGSKA (reference sequence). V lost 5 bases, J lost 10 bases, and 17 bases stayed unmatched.

Details on this clone: This CDR3 is missing its conserved last phenylalanine or tryptophan, likely due to a read error. This chain connects TRBV18 to TRBJ2-1; 13 nucleotides line up with TRBD2. CDR1 KGHSH and CDR2 LQKENI come from the germline V gene. The CDR3 loop spans 17 amino acids. The chain's CDR3 is CATSLRTSGSLRNEQFY. In DNA form, the CDR3 reads TGTGCCACCTCACTTCGGACTAGCGGGAGCCTCCGTAATGAGCAGTTCTAC.

This sequence joins TRBV6-1 and TRBJ1-3, with 7 positions matching TRBD1. After removal of 6 bases from V and 5 bases from J, the junction contained 13 bases not matched to a gene. Germline V gives CDR1 MNHNS, CDR2 SASEGT. This CDR3 is built from 16 residues. CDR3 amino acids: CASSRRQGVSRNTIYF. The CDR3 coding sequence is TGTGCCAGCAGCCGCAGACAGGGTGTTTCGCGAAACACCATATATTTT.

Regarding this clone: Since a much larger clone is just one base distant, this may be a read error. The CDR3 loop is CASRTRGRTQYF. In nucleotides, the CDR3 is TGTGCCAGCAGGACTAGAGGGAGGACTCAGTACTTC. This rearrangement joins TRBV27 to TRBJ2-5, with a possible D match to TRBD2 (6 bases). The CDR3 is 12 residues long. Trimming took 6 bases from V and 11 from J, leaving 16 bases between them. Germline CDR1 and CDR2: MNHEY and SMNVEV (reference sequence).

By its share, this clone is medium-sized. CDR3 residues: CASSHPGRQGGEQYF. CDR3 nucleotides: TGCGCCAGCAGCCACCCCGGGAGGCAGGGGGGGGAGCAGTACTTC. The chain couples TRBV4-1 to TRBJ2-7, with D perhaps given as TRBD1 or TRBD2 (7 bases each). Per the germline V gene, CDR1 is MGHRA and CDR2 is YSYEKL. The CDR3 contains 15 residues. The ends were cut back, 3 bases at V and 7 bases at J, with 19 bases in the middle.

As to this clone: Compared with germline, one end of the junction differs, possibly owing to a read error. V is TRBV20-1 and J is TRBJ2-5, with D perhaps given as TRBD1 or TRBD2 (5 bases each). CDR1 and CDR2 (germline): DFQATT, SNEGSKA (reference sequence). This CDR3 contains 12 residues. The CDR3 loop reads CSASRDQQTQHF. CDR3 bases: TGCAGTGCTAGCCGGGACCAGCAGACCCAGCACTTC.

The gene calls are TRBV11-2 and TRBJ1-6; D is unresolved. Germline V gene sequence: CDR1 SGHAT, CDR2 FQNNGV. The CDR3 has 15 amino acids. V was clipped by 2 bases and J by 12 bases, with 17 bases between them. CDR3 DNA sequence: TGTGCCAGCAGCTTACAAGACACGTTACCAAAACCCCTCCACTTT. It translates to CASSLQDTLPKPLHF.

Details on this clone: Sequence at one end of the junction differs from germline and may be a read error. The chain is built from TRBV2 and TRBJ2-7; maybe TRBD2 (6 bases). The V gene's germline CDR1 is SNHLY and CDR2 FYNNEI. The CDR3 has 13 amino acids. CDR3 sequence reads: CASTGTGEDEQCF. Written as DNA, the CDR3 is TGTGCCAGCACAGGGACTGGGGAGGACGAGCAGTGCTTC. The whole variable domain, remainder taken from reference TRBV2 and TRBJ2-7, is EPEVTQTPSHQVTQMGQEVILRCVPISNHLYFYWYRQILGQKVEFLVSFYNNEISEKSEIFDDQFSVERPDGSNFTLKIRSTKLEDSAMYFCASTGTGEDEQCFGPGTRLTVT.